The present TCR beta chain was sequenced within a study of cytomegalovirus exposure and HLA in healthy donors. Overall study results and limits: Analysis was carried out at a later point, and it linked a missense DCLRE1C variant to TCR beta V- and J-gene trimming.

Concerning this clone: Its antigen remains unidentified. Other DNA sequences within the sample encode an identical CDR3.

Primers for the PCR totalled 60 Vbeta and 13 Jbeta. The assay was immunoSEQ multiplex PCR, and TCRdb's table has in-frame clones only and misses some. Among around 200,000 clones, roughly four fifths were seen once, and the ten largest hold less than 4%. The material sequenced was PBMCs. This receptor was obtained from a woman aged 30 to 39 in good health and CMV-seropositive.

The CDR3 region has the DNA TGTGCCAGCAGCCTGGACTCAACTAATGAAAAACTGTTTTTT. As protein: CASSLDSTNEKLFF. The chain links TRBV7-9 to TRBJ1-4; no definite D call. Germline V gene data show CDR1 as SEHNR and CDR2 as FQNEAQ (reference sequence). This CDR3 contains 14 residues. V gave up 5 bases and J gave up 0 bases, with 7 bases separating them.